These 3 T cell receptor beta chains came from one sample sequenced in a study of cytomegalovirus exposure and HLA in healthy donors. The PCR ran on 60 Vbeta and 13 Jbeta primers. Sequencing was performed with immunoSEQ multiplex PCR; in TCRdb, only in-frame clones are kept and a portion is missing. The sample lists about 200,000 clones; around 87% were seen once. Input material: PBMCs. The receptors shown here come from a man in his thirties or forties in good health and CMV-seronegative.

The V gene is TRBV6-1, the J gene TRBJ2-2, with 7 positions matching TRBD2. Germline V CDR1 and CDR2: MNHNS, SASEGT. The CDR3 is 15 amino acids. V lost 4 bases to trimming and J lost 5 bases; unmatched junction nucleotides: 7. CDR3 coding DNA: TGTGCCAGCAGTGGAAGCGGGATAGGAACCGGGGAGCTGTTTTTT. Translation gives CASSGSGIGTGELFF.

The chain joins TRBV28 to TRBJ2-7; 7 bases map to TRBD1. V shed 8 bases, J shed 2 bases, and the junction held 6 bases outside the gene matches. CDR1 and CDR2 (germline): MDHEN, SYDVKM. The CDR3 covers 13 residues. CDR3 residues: CASHPQGAYEQYF. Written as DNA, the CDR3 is TGTGCCAGCCACCCCCAGGGGGCCTACGAGCAGTACTTC.

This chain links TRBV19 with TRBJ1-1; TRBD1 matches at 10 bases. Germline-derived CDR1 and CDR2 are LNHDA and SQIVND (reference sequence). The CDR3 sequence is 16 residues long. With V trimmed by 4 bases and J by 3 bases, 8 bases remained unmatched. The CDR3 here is CASSTGRDRGDTEAFF. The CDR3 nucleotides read TGTGCCAGTAGTACGGGCCGGGACAGGGGAGACACTGAAGCTTTCTTT.